Listed below are T cell receptor beta chains from one sample, sequenced in a study of naive and memory T cell subsets. TCRdb independently ran MiXCR on the UMI-ligation and nested PCR reads; one entry per CDR3 protein. The data contain some 83,000 distinct CDR3 sequences, about 10% of them seen just once; the ten biggest clones take up about 1.3%. The sample comprised naive CD8+ T cells from blood. These receptors all stem from a human donor in good health. Both conserved end residues are part of each CDR3. A D gene is named only where the DNA matches it firmly. Not every row has a clone size; where given, it reads once, few, many or a size class.

len	v_gene	d_gene	j_gene	abundance	CDR3aa	CDR3nt
11	TRBV7-9	.	TRBJ2-7	.	CASSWSDEQYF	TGTGCCAGCAGCTGGTCAGACGAGCAGTACTTC
15	TRBV10-3	.	TRBJ2-3	many	CAISNREVDTDTQYF	TGTGCCATCAGCAACAGGGAAGTGGACACAGATACGCAGTATTTT
19	TRBV29-1	.	TRBJ2-7	.	CSVVGAGTFSRAISYEQYF	TGCAGCGTTGTAGGGGCAGGGACATTCTCCCGAGCAATTAGCTACGAGCAGTACTTC
16	TRBV20-1	.	TRBJ2-1	.	CSARSKGLSSYNEQFF	TGCAGTGCTCGATCCAAGGGACTGAGCTCCTACAATGAGCAGTTCTTC
13	TRBV4-3	.	TRBJ2-7	many	CASSPGTLGEQYF	TGCGCCAGCAGCCCTGGGACCCTGGGGGAGCAGTACTTC
14	TRBV6-1	.	TRBJ1-5	many	CASSVSGNNQPQHF	TGTGCCAGCAGTGTATCGGGCAACAATCAGCCCCAGCATTTT
13	TRBV12-3/TRBV12-4	TRBD2	TRBJ2-5	.	CASSLAGAETQYF	TGTGCCAGCAGTTTGGCGGGAGCGGAGACCCAGTACTTC
11	TRBV30	.	TRBJ2-2	many	CAWSVTGELFF	TGTGCCTGGAGTGTTACCGGGGAGCTGTTTTTT
12	TRBV14	.	TRBJ2-3	few	CASGLGTDTQYF	TGTGCCAGCGGTCTCGGGACAGATACGCAGTATTTT
15	TRBV20-1	TRBD1	TRBJ2-7	.	CSARAGQGHSYEQYF	TGCAGTGCTAGAGCCGGACAGGGGCACTCCTACGAGCAGTACTTC
13	TRBV9	.	TRBJ2-7	few	CASSVGGGREQYF	TGTGCCAGCAGCGTAGGTGGAGGTCGCGAGCAGTACTTC
11	TRBV29-1	.	TRBJ2-3	many	CSVNRGDTQYF	TGCAGCGTAAACCGAGGAGATACGCAGTATTTT
15	TRBV4-3	.	TRBJ2-7	.	CASSQVNGPIREQYF	TGCGCCAGCAGCCAAGTAAACGGACCCATTAGGGAGCAGTACTTC
18	TRBV18	TRBD2	TRBJ2-7	many	CASSNAAGGPVTSYEQYF	TGTGCCAGCTCAAACGCAGCGGGAGGCCCGGTTACATCCTACGAGCAGTACTTC
14	TRBV20-1	TRBD2	TRBJ2-1	many	CSAKGLASANEQFF	TGCAGTGCTAAAGGACTAGCCTCTGCCAATGAGCAGTTCTTC
11	TRBV27	.	TRBJ2-7	.	CAGGLSYEQYF	TGTGCCGGCGGCCTCTCCTACGAGCAGTACTTC
14	TRBV28	TRBD1	TRBJ1-1	few	CASSLSDRGTEAFF	TGTGCCAGCAGTTTGTCGGACAGGGGCACTGAAGCTTTCTTT
12	TRBV6-2/TRBV6-3	.	TRBJ2-2	many	CASPSTTGELFF	TGTGCCAGCCCGTCCACTACCGGGGAGCTGTTTTTT
15	TRBV10-3	TRBD1	TRBJ2-5	few	CAISAPGQGGETQYF	TGTGCCATCAGTGCACCGGGACAGGGGGGAGAGACCCAGTACTTC
19	TRBV11-2	TRBD2	TRBJ2-5	many	CASSLDVGTSGNLEETQYF	TGTGCCAGCAGCTTAGATGTCGGGACTAGCGGGAATTTGGAAGAGACCCAGTACTTC
13	TRBV4-3	.	TRBJ2-7	few	CASSQDNDYEQYF	TGCGCCAGCAGCCAAGATAACGACTACGAGCAGTACTTC
15	TRBV4-3	.	TRBJ2-5	few	CASSLGGDQGETQYF	TGCGCCAGCAGCCTCGGTGGGGATCAGGGGGAGACCCAGTACTTC
16	TRBV5-4	.	TRBJ2-7	many	CASTRYNRDTSYEQYF	TGTGCCAGCACCAGATATAACCGGGACACTTCCTACGAGCAGTACTTC
14	TRBV7-9	.	TRBJ2-7	.	CASSERGASYEQYF	TGTGCCAGTTCAGAAAGGGGAGCCTCCTACGAGCAGTACTTC
14	TRBV5-4	TRBD2	TRBJ2-7	.	CASSWGGSSYEQYF	TGTGCCAGCAGCTGGGGGGGTTCGTCCTACGAGCAGTACTTC
16	TRBV29-1	.	TRBJ2-2	.	CSVYEGLWGYTGELFF	TGCAGCGTTTACGAGGGTTTGTGGGGTTACACCGGGGAGCTGTTTTTT
11	TRBV10-3	.	TRBJ2-1	many	CAISQPGPQFF	TGTGCCATCAGTCAACCGGGACCCCAGTTCTTC
14	TRBV15	.	TRBJ2-5	few	CATSNLGSQETQYF	TGTGCCACCAGCAACCTAGGAAGCCAAGAGACCCAGTACTTC
16	TRBV20-1	TRBD1	TRBJ2-6	few	CSARDRDTSGANVLTF	TGCAGTGCTAGGGACAGGGATACCTCTGGGGCCAACGTCCTGACTTTC
14	TRBV4-1	.	TRBJ2-7	.	CASSQGHLGDEQYF	TGCGCCAGCAGCCAAGGTCATCTGGGCGACGAGCAGTACTTC